The present TCR beta chain was sequenced within a study of human T cells and chemical hapten exposure. At the level of the study: The patients were mostly female; they had alopecia areata, totalis or universalis.

As for time point: pre-sensitization, week 0. Treatment noted: therapeutic diphenylcyclopropenone sensitization with weekly scalp DPC. V was cut by 8 bases and J by 4 bases, with 11 bases left in between. This CDR3 spans 12 amino acids. Individual cDNA molecules in this library carried unique molecular identifiers. In the authors' workflow: Counts of TCRs in each sample centred on a median of about 99,000 and extended from approximately 20,000 to 700,000. TCRdb reanalysed the RACE reads using MiXCR and keeps one entry per CDR3 protein. These V and J calls are TCRdb output, not the study's own analysis. The table records approximately 260,000 distinct CDR3 sequences, about 9% of them present only once.

This clonotype originated in a woman in her thirties or forties with alopecia areata. Some clones in this sample may be carry-over from other donors' samples. Sequencing used whole blood, obtained in connection with sensitization to the hapten diphenylcyclopropenone (DPC). The chain is built from TRBV12-3 or TRBV12-4 and TRBJ1-2; no clear D gene. The CDR3 region is CASFREVYGYTF. The CDR3 coding sequence is TGTGCCAGCTTCCGGGAGGTCTATGGCTACACCTTC.